This T cell receptor beta chain stems from a study of cytomegalovirus exposure and HLA in healthy donors. With 60 Vbeta and 13 Jbeta primers, the PCR was carried out. Profiled with immunoSEQ multiplex PCR; TCRdb holds only in-frame clones, not every one. This table holds about 130,000 clones, approximately 80% found once. The receptor's source is a man aged 30 to 39 in good health and CMV-seronegative. What was sequenced was PBMCs.

CDR3 protein: CASSPPSPRGGEKLFF. DNA of the CDR3: TGTGCCAGCTCACCACCGAGCCCCAGGGGCGGTGAAAAACTGTTTTTT. The chain uses TRBV18 and TRBJ1-4; D might be TRBD1 (6 bases). Trimming took off 0 bases at V and 7 bases at J, with 15 bases between the two ends. CDR3 length: 16 amino acids. Germline-derived CDR1 and CDR2 are KGHSH and LQKENI.